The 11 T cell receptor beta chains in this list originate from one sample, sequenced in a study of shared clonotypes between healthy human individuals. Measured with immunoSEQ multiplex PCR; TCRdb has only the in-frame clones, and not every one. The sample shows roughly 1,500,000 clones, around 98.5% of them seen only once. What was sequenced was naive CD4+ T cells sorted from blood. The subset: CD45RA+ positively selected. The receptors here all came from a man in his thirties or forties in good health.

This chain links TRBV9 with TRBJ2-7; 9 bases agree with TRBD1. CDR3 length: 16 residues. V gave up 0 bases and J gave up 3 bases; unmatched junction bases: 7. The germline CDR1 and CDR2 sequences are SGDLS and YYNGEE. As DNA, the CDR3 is TGTGCCAGCAGCGTAGGGCCTACAGGGGGCGACTACGAGCAGTACTTC. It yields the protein CASSVGPTGGDYEQYF. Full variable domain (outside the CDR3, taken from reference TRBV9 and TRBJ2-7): DSGVTQTPKHLITATGQRVTLRCSPRSGDLSVYWYQQSLDQGLQFLIQYYNGEERAKGNILERFSAQQFPDLHSELNLSSLELGDSALYFCASSVGPTGGDYEQYFGPGTRLTVT.

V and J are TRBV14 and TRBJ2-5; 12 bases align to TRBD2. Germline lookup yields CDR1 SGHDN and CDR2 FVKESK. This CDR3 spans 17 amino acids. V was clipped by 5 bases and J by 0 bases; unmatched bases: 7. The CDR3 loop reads CASSFGLAGTYQETQYF. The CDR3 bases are TGTGCCAGCAGCTTCGGACTAGCGGGAACGTACCAAGAGACCCAGTACTTC.

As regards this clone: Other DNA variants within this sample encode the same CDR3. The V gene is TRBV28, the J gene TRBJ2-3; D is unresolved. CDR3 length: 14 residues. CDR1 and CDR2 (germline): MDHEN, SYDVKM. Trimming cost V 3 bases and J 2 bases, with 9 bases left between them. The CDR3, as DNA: TGTGCCAGCAGTTTGGCTGGGGTCACAGATACGCAGTATTTT. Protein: CASSLAGVTDTQYF.

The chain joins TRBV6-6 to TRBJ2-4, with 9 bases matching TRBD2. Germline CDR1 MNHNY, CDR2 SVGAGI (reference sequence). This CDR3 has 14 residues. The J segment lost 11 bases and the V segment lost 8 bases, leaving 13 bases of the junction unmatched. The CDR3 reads CASQVVLAGEFQYF. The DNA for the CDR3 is TGTGCCAGCCAAGTGGTATTAGCGGGAGAGTTTCAGTACTTC.

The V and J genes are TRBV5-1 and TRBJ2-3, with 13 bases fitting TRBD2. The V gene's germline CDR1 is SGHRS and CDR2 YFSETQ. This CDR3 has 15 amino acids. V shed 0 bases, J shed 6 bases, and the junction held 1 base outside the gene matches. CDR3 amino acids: CASSLALAGGDTQYF. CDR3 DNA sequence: TGCGCCAGCAGCTTGGCACTAGCGGGAGGGGATACGCAGTATTTT. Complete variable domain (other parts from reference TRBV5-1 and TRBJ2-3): KAGVTQTPRYLIKTRGQQVTLSCSPISGHRSVSWYQQTPGQGLQFLFEYFSETQRNKGNFPGRFSGRQFSNSRSEMNVSTLELGDSALYLCASSLALAGGDTQYFGPGTRLTVL.

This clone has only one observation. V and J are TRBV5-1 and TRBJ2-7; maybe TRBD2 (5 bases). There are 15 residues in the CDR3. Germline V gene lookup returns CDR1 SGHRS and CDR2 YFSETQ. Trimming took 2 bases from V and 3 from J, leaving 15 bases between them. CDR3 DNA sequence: TGCGCCAGCAGCTTAGGACTGAGGATAGACTACGAGCAGTACTTC. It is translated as CASSLGLRIDYEQYF.

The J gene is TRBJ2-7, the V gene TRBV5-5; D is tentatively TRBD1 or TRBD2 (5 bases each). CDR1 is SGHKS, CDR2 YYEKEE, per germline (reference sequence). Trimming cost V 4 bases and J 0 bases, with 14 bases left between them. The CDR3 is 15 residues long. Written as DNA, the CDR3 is TGTGCCAGCAGCCGCCGGGACCAGAGCTCCTACGAGCAGTACTTC. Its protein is CASSRRDQSSYEQYF.

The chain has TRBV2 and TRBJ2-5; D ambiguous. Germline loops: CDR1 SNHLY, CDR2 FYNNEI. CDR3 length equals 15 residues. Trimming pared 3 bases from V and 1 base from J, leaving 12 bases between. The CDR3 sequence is CASSDPQDFQETQYF. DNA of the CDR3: TGTGCCAGCAGTGACCCACAAGATTTCCAAGAGACCCAGTACTTC.

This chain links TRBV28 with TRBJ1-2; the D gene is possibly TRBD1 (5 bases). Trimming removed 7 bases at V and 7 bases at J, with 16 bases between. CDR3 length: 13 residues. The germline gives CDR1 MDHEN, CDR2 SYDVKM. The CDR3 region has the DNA TGTGCCAGCACCATTTTATCAGGGTCTGGCTACACCTTC. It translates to CASTILSGSGYTF.

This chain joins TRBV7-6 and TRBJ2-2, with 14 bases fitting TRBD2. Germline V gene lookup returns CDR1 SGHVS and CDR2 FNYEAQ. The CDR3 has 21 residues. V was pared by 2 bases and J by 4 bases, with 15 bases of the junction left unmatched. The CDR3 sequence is CASSLWLRGTSGSRSTGELFF. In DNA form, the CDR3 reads TGTGCCAGCAGCTTATGGTTACGTGGGACTAGCGGGAGTCGCAGCACCGGGGAGCTGTTTTTT.

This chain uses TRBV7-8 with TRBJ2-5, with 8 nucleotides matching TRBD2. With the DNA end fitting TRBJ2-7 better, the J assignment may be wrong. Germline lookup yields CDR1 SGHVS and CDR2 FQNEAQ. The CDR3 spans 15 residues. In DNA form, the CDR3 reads TGTGCCAGCAGCTTCCGGACGGGAGGGTACCACGAGCAGTACTTC. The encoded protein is CASSFRTGGYHEQYF.